The 22 T cell receptor beta chains given below trace back to one sample, sequenced in a study of OX40 agonist ivuxolimab in advanced cancers. Clones were read by immunoSEQ multiplex PCR, and TCRdb kept only the in-frame ones, dropping some. The table shows around 7,000 clones, with 70% to 80% occurring only once. The starting material was CD4+ or CD8+ T cells sorted from blood, obtained in a trial of the OX40 agonist ivuxolimab. The receptors shown here come from an adult with an advanced solid tumor such as melanoma, head and neck, liver or kidney cancer.

This clone is a singleton in its sample. The rearrangement joins TRBV5-4 to TRBJ1-1; unclear D gene. Trimming pared 5 bases from V and 0 bases from J, leaving 8 bases between. This CDR3 is 13 amino acids long. Germline assignment: CDR1 SGHNT and CDR2 YYREEE (reference sequence). CDR3 residues: CASSLGLNTEAFF. DNA for the CDR3: TGTGCCAGCAGTTTAGGTCTGAACACTGAAGCTTTCTTT.

The chain couples TRBV9 to TRBJ2-1; D possibly matches TRBD1 or TRBD2 (5 bases each). The CDR3 runs to 15 residues. With 6 bases removed from V and 2 bases from J, the gap between germline ends came to 15 bases. CDR1 and CDR2 from the germline V gene are SGDLS and YYNGEE. DNA for the CDR3: TGTGCCAGCAAACAGGACGGAGGTCCCTACAATGAGCAGTTCTTC. It encodes CASKQDGGPYNEQFF.

The chain couples TRBV4-1 to TRBJ2-5, with TRBD1 matching 8 bases. The CDR3 has 15 residues. V gave up 5 bases and J gave up 4 bases; unmatched junction bases: 9. The germline CDR1 and CDR2 sequences are MGHRA and YSYEKL. CDR3 protein: CASSFRDRRTETQYF. CDR3 DNA: TGCGCCAGCAGCTTCCGGGACAGGCGAACAGAGACCCAGTACTTC.

The chain carries TRBV7-9 and TRBJ2-7; maybe TRBD1 (6 bases). This CDR3 is 15 amino acids long. Germline V CDR1 and CDR2: SEHNR, FQNEAQ (reference sequence). V dropped 2 bases and J dropped 4 bases, with 15 bases sitting between them. CDR3 protein: CASSLSPDRNYEQYF. CDR3 coding DNA: TGTGCCAGCAGCTTATCTCCAGACAGGAATTACGAGCAGTACTTC.

This CDR3 is CASTNGGTEAFF. CDR3 nucleotides: TGTGCCAGCACCAATGGGGGGACCGAAGCTTTCTTT. The gene calls are TRBV7-9 and TRBJ1-1; D might be TRBD1 (5 bases). The CDR3 has 12 amino acids. Germline CDR1 and CDR2: SEHNR and FQNEAQ (reference sequence). V was trimmed by 7 bases and J by 8 bases, leaving 14 bases between them.

The chain links TRBV13 to TRBJ1-1; the D gene is possibly TRBD1 (5 bases). This CDR3 has 15 amino acids. The V and J ends lost 11 bases and 4 bases respectively, with 23 bases between them. Germline assignment: CDR1 PRHDT and CDR2 FYEKMQ (reference sequence). CDR3 coding DNA: TGTGCCTCCCTCAGAGACCCCGGAGGGACCACTGAAGCTTTCTTT. Translation: CASLRDPGGTTEAFF.

The rearrangement joins TRBV6-1 to TRBJ2-5, with 8 bases fitting TRBD2. Germline CDR1 MNHNS, CDR2 SASEGT. V dropped 4 bases and J dropped 1; count of bases not matched to a gene: 5. The CDR3 runs 15 residues. The CDR3 nucleotides are TGTGCCAGCAGTGCCTCGCGGGGGGCCCAAGAGACCCAGTACTTC. It encodes CASSASRGAQETQYF.

The CDR3 DNA follows: TGTGCCAGCAGTTCTTCTCATTCGTACGAGCAGTACTTC. This encodes CASSSSHSYEQYF. V is TRBV6-6 and J is TRBJ2-7, with D unresolved. There are 13 residues in the CDR3. Trimming stripped 4 bases from V and 4 bases from J, with 11 bases between. Germline CDR1 reads MNHNY; CDR2 reads SVGAGI (reference sequence).

This chain uses TRBV5-6 with TRBJ2-2, with D possibly TRBD1 on 5 matching bases. CDR1 and CDR2 (germline): SGHDT, YYEEEE. The CDR3 extends over 14 amino acids. V lost 1 base and J lost 6, with 10 bases in between. The CDR3 here is CASSLNQGSGELFF. The CDR3 bases are TGTGCCAGCAGCTTGAACCAGGGATCCGGGGAGCTGTTTTTT.

The CDR3, as DNA: TGTGCCACTCGTCGGGAATTGGGGGATAATTCACCCCTCCACTTT. Protein: CATRRELGDNSPLHF. The chain joins TRBV7-8 to TRBJ1-6; D possibly corresponds to TRBD1 (5 bases). Trimming shortened V by 10 bases and J by 5 bases, and 18 bases separated the two germline ends. There are 15 residues in the CDR3. Germline CDR1 reads SGHVS; CDR2 reads FQNEAQ.

This sequence joins TRBV7-6 and TRBJ1-6; D ambiguous. Trimming took off 2 bases at V and 0 bases at J, with 14 bases between the two ends. Germline CDR1 SGHVS, CDR2 FNYEAQ. The CDR3 runs to 18 residues. CDR3 nucleotides: TGTGCCAGCAGCTTATCAGCCGCCTCTAGCTCCTATAATTCACCCCTCCACTTT. As protein: CASSLSAASSSYNSPLHF.

This chain links TRBV7-6 with TRBJ2-1; 7 bases align to TRBD2. Germline values: CDR1 SGHVS, CDR2 FNYEAQ. The CDR3 loop spans 16 amino acids. Trimming removed 2 bases from V and 1 base from J; junction bases left unmatched: 5. CDR3 DNA: TGTGCCAGCAGCTTACCACTAGCGTATTCCTACAATGAGCAGTTCTTC. The encoded protein is CASSLPLAYSYNEQFF.

The chain combines TRBV9 with TRBJ2-5; D may be TRBD2 (6 bases). CDR1 and CDR2 (germline): SGDLS, YYNGEE. Trimming removed 0 bases at V and 1 base at J, with 13 bases between. CDR3 size: 16 residues. DNA of the CDR3: TGTGCCAGCAGCGTAGGGGACGGGGGAACCCAAGAGACCCAGTACTTC. Translating gives CASSVGDGGTQETQYF.

The chain joins TRBV10-2 to TRBJ2-5; TRBD2 matches at 8 bases. V dropped 6 bases and J dropped 5; count of bases not matched to a gene: 14. Germline loops: CDR1 WSHSY, CDR2 SAAADI. This CDR3 region has 16 residues. The CDR3 sequence is CASSPEVAGLRETQYF. DNA for the CDR3: TGCGCCAGCAGCCCCGAGGTAGCGGGGCTACGGGAGACCCAGTACTTC.

The chain links TRBV9 to TRBJ2-1; no clear D gene. With 4 bases removed from V and 10 bases from J, the gap between germline ends came to 12 bases. Looked up from germline, CDR1 is SGDLS and CDR2 is YYNGEE. The CDR3 runs 12 residues. The CDR3 sequence: CASSSRPREQFF. Here the CDR3 DNA reads TGTGCCAGCAGCTCAAGGCCTAGGGAGCAGTTCTTC.

V is TRBV6-4 and J is TRBJ1-5, with D unclear. From germline, CDR1 is MRHNA and CDR2 SNTAGT. This CDR3 contains 13 residues. The ends were cut back, 8 bases at V and 10 bases at J, with 18 bases in the middle. CDR3 coding DNA: TGTGCCAGCGGTGTATCAACGGAGGGTCCCCAGCATTTT. Translating gives CASGVSTEGPQHF.

The chain is built from TRBV2 and TRBJ1-1; D unclear. Trimming took off 4 bases at V and 2 bases at J, with 8 bases between the two ends. Germline lookup yields CDR1 SNHLY and CDR2 FYNNEI. The CDR3 has 13 amino acids. The CDR3 loop is CASSGVTNTEAFF. CDR3 sequence (DNA): TGTGCCAGCAGTGGGGTCACAAACACTGAAGCTTTCTTT.

This CDR3 is CAWSVTPGNGYTF. In DNA form, the CDR3 reads TGTGCCTGGAGTGTAACGCCAGGGAATGGCTACACCTTC. This chain joins TRBV30 and TRBJ1-2; D is possibly TRBD1 (5 bases). CDR1 is GTSNPN, CDR2 SVGIG, per germline (reference sequence). V was pared by 0 bases and J by 6 bases, with 11 bases between. The CDR3 has 13 residues.

This clone has just a few counts. The chain carries TRBV9 and TRBJ2-2; D remains ambiguous. Trimming pared 0 bases from V and 6 bases from J, leaving 18 bases between. This CDR3 has 17 residues. The germline V gene has CDR1 SGDLS and CDR2 YYNGEE. The CDR3 sequence is CASSVGGTWGRAGELFF. The CDR3 bases are TGTGCCAGCAGCGTAGGAGGCACTTGGGGTAGGGCCGGGGAGCTGTTTTTT.

V gene TRBV27 combines with J gene TRBJ2-3, with D perhaps matching TRBD1 (5 bases). V lost 8 bases and J lost 0, with 21 bases in between. The CDR3 spans 17 residues. Looked up from germline, CDR1 is MNHEY and CDR2 is SMNVEV (reference sequence). The CDR3 DNA follows: TGTGCCAGCCAAGTTTTTGGGAACAGGCATAGCACAGATACGCAGTATTTT. Encoded protein: CASQVFGNRHSTDTQYF.

The chain couples TRBV4-3 to TRBJ1-1; D call uncertain. This CDR3 has 15 residues. Germline CDR1 and CDR2: LGHNA and YSLEER. Trimming stripped 1 base from V and 3 bases from J, with 12 bases between. CDR3 coding DNA: TGCGCCAGCAGCCAAGCGGAAACCCGTGACACTGAAGCTTTCTTT. Translating gives CASSQAETRDTEAFF.

The chain links TRBV19 to TRBJ2-7; TRBD2 aligns across 15 bases. V lost 4 bases and J lost 0; bases outside the gene matches: 19. This CDR3 is 22 amino acids long. Germline-derived CDR1 and CDR2 are LNHDA and SQIVND (reference sequence). The CDR3 spells CASSSTDIPGLAGGRSSYEQYF. CDR3 nucleotides: TGTGCCAGTAGTAGCACCGATATCCCGGGACTAGCGGGGGGCCGGAGCTCCTACGAGCAGTACTTC.